These T cell receptor beta chains were read from a single sample in a study of blood T cell repertoires in COVID-19. Sequencing used immunoSEQ multiplex PCR; TCRdb keeps in-frame clones, though not all of them. The data contain about 74,000 clones, 88% of them singletons. Sequences were obtained from peripheral blood. These receptors were obtained from a woman aged 80 or over with active or convalescent COVID-19. Each CDR3 is given with its conserved first and last residue. The order of the fields is V gene, clone size, D gene, J gene, CDR3 protein, CDR3 DNA. The D gene is left open where the match is weak. Expanded clones get a size class; other rows say once, few or many, or leave the size out.

>TRBV29-1|NA|NA|TRBJ1-1
CSVWRGRDTEAFF
TGCAGCGTATGGAGGGGAAGGGACACTGAAGCTTTCTTT
>TRBV2|once|NA|TRBJ1-1
CASTPLNTEAFF
TGTGCCAGCACCCCGTTGAACACTGAAGCTTTCTTT
>TRBV24-1|NA|NA|TRBJ2-3
CATSPPGTDTQYF
TGTGCCACCAGTCCCCCGGGCACAGATACGCAGTATTTT
>TRBV30|NA|NA|TRBJ1-5
CAWEDRHSNQPQHF
TGTGCCTGGGAGGACAGACATAGCAATCAGCCCCAGCATTTT
>TRBV4-2|NA|NA|TRBJ1-6
CASSQDQGLRSPLHF
TGTGCCAGCAGCCAAGATCAGGGGCTGAGGTCACCCCTCCACTTT
>TRBV9|NA|NA|TRBJ1-2
CASSSGQSYGYTF
TGTGCCAGCAGCTCCGGACAGTCCTATGGCTACACCTTC
>TRBV19|NA|TRBD1|TRBJ2-1
CASSIQTGYGWEQFF
TGTGCCAGTAGTATACAGACAGGGTATGGTTGGGAGCAGTTCTTC
>TRBV18|NA|NA|TRBJ2-3
CASSPQEADTQYF
TGTGCCAGCTCACCACAAGAGGCAGATACGCAGTATTTT
>TRBV25-1|few|NA|TRBJ2-7
CASSHPGYYEQYF
TGTGCCAGCAGTCACCCAGGGTACTACGAGCAGTACTTC
>TRBV2|NA|TRBD2|TRBJ2-5
CASSGVAGETQYF
TGTGCCAGCAGTGGAGTAGCGGGGGAGACCCAGTACTTC
>TRBV9|NA|TRBD1|TRBJ2-7
CASSVGQDRGHEQYF
TGTGCCAGCAGCGTAGGGCAGGACAGGGGCCACGAGCAGTACTTC
>TRBV29-1|NA|NA|TRBJ2-7
CSVEEGAYEQYF
TGCAGCGTTGAAGAGGGAGCGTACGAGCAGTACTTC
>TRBV7-9|once|NA|TRBJ1-1
CASSETQGHTEAFF
TGTGCCAGCAGCGAAACCCAGGGGCACACTGAAGCTTTCTTT
>TRBV15|NA|TRBD1|TRBJ1-4
CATSRDRAGDSPEKLFF
TGTGCCACCAGCAGAGATCGGGCCGGGGACAGTCCAGAAAAACTGTTTTTT
>TRBV3-1/TRBV3-2|NA|TRBD2|TRBJ2-2
CASSRTSGNTGELFF
TGTGCCAGCAGCCGGACTAGCGGGAACACCGGGGAGCTGTTTTTT
>TRBV30|NA|NA|TRBJ2-3
CAWSVQGPSTDTQYF
TGTGCCTGGAGTGTACAGGGTCCGAGCACAGATACGCAGTATTTT
>TRBV25-1|NA|NA|TRBJ1-2
CATSSPGYERHYGYTF
TGTGCCACCTCCTCGCCAGGGTACGAGAGACACTATGGCTACACCTTC
>TRBV7-9|NA|TRBD1|TRBJ1-2
CASSPGQGAWGYTF
TGTGCCAGCAGCCCAGGACAGGGGGCGTGGGGCTACACCTTC
>TRBV29-1|NA|NA|TRBJ2-3
CSVETGGGDTQYF
TGCAGCGTTGAGACGGGGGGCGGCGATACGCAGTATTTT
>TRBV18|NA|TRBD2|TRBJ2-7
CASSPRTSGRISYEQYF
TGTGCCAGCTCACCACGGACTAGCGGGAGGATCTCCTACGAGCAGTACTTC
>TRBV5-1|NA|TRBD1|TRBJ2-1
CASIESTGVDNEQFF
TGCGCCAGCATAGAATCGACAGGGGTTGACAATGAGCAGTTCTTC
>TRBV11-2|NA|NA|TRBJ1-4
CASSPLTGTPNEKLFF
TGTGCCAGCAGCCCCCTGACCGGGACACCTAATGAAAAACTGTTTTTT
>TRBV19|NA|TRBD1|TRBJ1-1
CASSIGTGFNTEAFF
TGTGCCAGTAGTATTGGGACAGGATTTAACACTGAAGCTTTCTTT
>TRBV3-1/TRBV3-2|NA|TRBD2|TRBJ2-7
CASSRVGAGAGEQYF
TGTGCCAGCAGCAGAGTAGGAGCGGGAGCGGGGGAGCAGTACTTC
>TRBV7-8|few|TRBD1|TRBJ1-2
CASSSLDRGNGYTF
TGTGCCAGCAGCTCACTGGACAGGGGTAATGGCTACACCTTC
>TRBV5-1|NA|TRBD2|TRBJ2-5
CASSPQSGGETQYF
TGCGCCAGCAGCCCACAGTCGGGGGGGGAGACCCAGTACTTC
>TRBV10-3|NA|NA|TRBJ1-2
CAISEQGNYGYTF
TGTGCCATCAGTGAGCAGGGTAACTATGGCTACACCTTC
>TRBV18|NA|NA|TRBJ1-4
CASSPSRARTTNEKLFF
TGTGCCAGCTCACCTTCCAGGGCGCGGACAACTAATGAAAAACTGTTTTTT
>TRBV4-1|NA|NA|TRBJ1-5
CASSQGTGDQAQHF
TGCGCCAGCAGCCAAGGAACAGGCGACCAGGCCCAGCATTTT
>TRBV11-3|NA|NA|TRBJ1-3
CASSLEGGSGNTIYF
TGTGCCAGCAGCTTAGAGGGAGGCTCTGGAAACACCATATATTTT
>TRBV6-5|NA|TRBD1|TRBJ1-3
CASSYQGVGNTIYF
TGTGCCAGCAGTTACCAGGGGGTTGGAAACACCATATATTTT
>TRBV9|NA|TRBD1|TRBJ1-2
CASSVSPTPRTGDAGYTF
TGTGCCAGCAGCGTTTCCCCCACCCCTCGGACAGGAGATGCTGGCTACACCTTC
>TRBV19|NA|TRBD1|TRBJ2-5
CASSVDRGRETQYF
TGTGCCAGTAGTGTGGACAGGGGGCGAGAGACCCAGTACTTC
>TRBV2|NA|NA|TRBJ2-1
CASSERQGRNEQFF
TGTGCCAGCAGTGAACGGCAGGGTCGGAATGAGCAGTTCTTC
>TRBV15|NA|NA|TRBJ1-5
CATSSSGRDQPQHF
TGTGCCACCAGCAGTAGCGGACGGGATCAGCCCCAGCATTTT
>TRBV11-2|NA|NA|TRBJ2-1
CASSYQGYSYNEQFF
TGTGCCAGCAGCTACCAGGGTTACTCCTACAATGAGCAGTTCTTC
>TRBV19|NA|TRBD1|TRBJ1-5
CASSTTGGAGQPQHF
TGTGCCAGTAGTACTACAGGGGGCGCGGGTCAGCCCCAGCATTTT
>TRBV7-2|once|TRBD2|TRBJ2-1
CASSELAGGRNEQFF
TGTGCCAGCAGCGAACTAGCGGGAGGTAGAAATGAGCAGTTCTTC
>TRBV5-5|NA|NA|TRBJ1-2
CASSLTVPANYGYTF
TGTGCCAGCAGCTTGACTGTCCCGGCTAACTATGGCTACACCTTC
>TRBV3-1/TRBV3-2|NA|NA|TRBJ1-6
CASSQVGGGSPLHF
TGTGCCAGCAGCCAAGTAGGGGGAGGGTCACCCCTCCACTTT
>TRBV2|NA|TRBD1|TRBJ2-3
CASSGGTGSGLETQYF
TGTGCCAGCAGTGGGGGGACAGGGTCCGGATTGGAAACGCAGTATTTT
>TRBV7-2|NA|TRBD2|TRBJ2-5
CASSPQRGGRETQYF
TGTGCCAGCAGCCCACAGCGGGGGGGCAGAGAGACCCAGTACTTC
>TRBV19|NA|NA|TRBJ2-1
CASRTGGEQFF
TGTGCCAGTCGGACTGGTGGTGAGCAGTTCTTC
>TRBV15|NA|TRBD2|TRBJ2-1
CATSTGGSSYNEQFF
TGTGCCACCAGCACTGGCGGGAGCTCCTACAATGAGCAGTTCTTC
>TRBV3-1/TRBV3-2|NA|TRBD1|TRBJ1-1
CASSQGQGAAGEEAFF
TGTGCCAGCAGCCAAGGACAGGGGGCCGCGGGGGAGGAAGCTTTCTTT
>TRBV5-1|NA|NA|TRBJ2-5
CASTPSPQETQYF
TGCGCCAGCACGCCTAGCCCCCAAGAGACCCAGTACTTC